The T cell receptor beta chain under discussion was sequenced for a study of cytomegalovirus exposure and HLA in healthy donors. Study observations and caveats: Among TCR beta chains of equal frequency, HLA-associated ones were more clonally expanded in a later analysis. Judged likely to be a sequencing artifact was a cluster of highly shared sequence variants. A list of 164 TCR beta chains associated with cytomegalovirus was given.

The primer mix had 60 Vbeta and 13 Jbeta primers. Here immunoSEQ multiplex PCR was the method, and the copy in TCRdb shows in-frame clones only, minus some. The sample lists 81,000 or so clones; less than 85% were seen once. As for this clone: Its antigen is as yet unknown.

V shed 8 bases and J 6 bases; nucleotides not matched to a gene: 7. Germline V gene sequence: CDR1 SGHDT, CDR2 YYEEEE. The CDR3 contains 13 residues. The sequence was obtained from a man in his 60s in good health and CMV-seronegative. Sequenced sample: PBMCs. The chain recombines TRBV5-6 with TRBJ1-5, with 8 bases matching TRBD1. The CDR3 is CASSRGLGQPQHF. CDR3 DNA: TGTGCCAGTTCCAGGGGGCTTGGTCAGCCCCAGCATTTT.